These 27 T cell receptor beta chains were sequenced from one sample in a study of radiation and T cells in renal cell carcinoma. Documented time point: blood 2 weeks post-SBRT. The treatment here: 15 Gy SBRT to primary tumor, nephrectomy 4 weeks later. Sequencing used immunoSEQ multiplex PCR; TCRdb keeps in-frame clones, though not all of them. The sample has 95,000 to 150,000 clones; about four fifths are singletons. The material sequenced was blood, taken from a patient whose treatment included radiotherapy and nephrectomy. These receptors all come from a man aged 50 to 60 with renal cell carcinoma.

The genes are TRBV5-4 and TRBJ2-3; TRBD1 might be the D (5 bases). From germline, CDR1 is SGHNT and CDR2 YYREEE (reference sequence). This CDR3 is built from 15 residues. The V gene lost 4 bases and the J gene lost 0 bases, with 12 bases spanning the gap. The CDR3 DNA reads TGTGCCAGCAGCCTAAAGACAGATAGCACAGATACGCAGTATTTT. The encoded protein is CASSLKTDSTDTQYF. Using reference TRBV5-4 and TRBJ2-3 for the parts outside the CDR3, the full variable domain is ETGVTQSPTHLIKTRGQQVTLRCSSQSGHNTVSWYQQALGQGPQFIFQYYREEENGRGNFPPRFSGLQFPNYSSELNVNALELDDSALYLCASSLKTDSTDTQYFGPGTRLTVL.

This chain links TRBV7-9 with TRBJ1-2, with a tentative D call TRBD1 (5 bases). The CDR3 covers 15 residues. Germline-derived CDR1 and CDR2 are SEHNR and FQNEAQ (reference sequence). The ends were cut back, 5 bases at V and 3 bases at J, with 16 bases in the middle. Here the CDR3 DNA reads TGTGCCAGCAGCAGGTTTCTCCCACAGGACTATGGCTACACCTTC. Its protein is CASSRFLPQDYGYTF. Full variable domain (remainder filled in from reference TRBV7-9 and TRBJ1-2): DTGVSQNPRHKITKRGQNVTFRCDPISEHNRLYWYRQTLGQGPEFLTYFQNEAQLEKSRLLSDRFSAERPKGSFSTLEIQRTEQGDSAMYLCASSRFLPQDYGYTFGSGTRLTVV.

The chain employs TRBV6-1 and TRBJ1-3; D perhaps matches TRBD1 (6 bases). This CDR3 region has 15 residues. Germline V gene sequence: CDR1 MNHNS, CDR2 SASEGT. The germline V and J ends were trimmed by 7 bases and 7 bases, with 20 bases remaining between them. The CDR3 bases are TGTGCCAGCATTAGGGGGGGGTCAGGGTCGAACACCATATATTTT. Protein: CASIRGGSGSNTIYF.

The rearrangement links TRBV2 to TRBJ1-1, with a weak D call TRBD1 (6 bases). With 7 bases removed from V and 3 bases from J, the gap between germline ends came to 12 bases. CDR1 SNHLY and CDR2 FYNNEI come from the germline V gene. The CDR3 loop spans 13 amino acids. CDR3: CASKVDSHTEAFF. CDR3 nucleotides: TGTGCCAGCAAGGTGGACAGTCACACTGAAGCTTTCTTT.

This clone has only a few counts. This chain uses TRBV10-3 with TRBJ1-1, with D unclear. This CDR3 has 10 residues. With 7 bases removed from V and 6 bases from J, the gap between germline ends came to 6 bases. Germline-derived CDR1 and CDR2 are ENHRY and SYGVKD. The CDR3 protein is CAIIPPEAFF. In DNA form, the CDR3 reads TGTGCCATCATCCCCCCTGAAGCTTTCTTT.

The V gene is TRBV11-3, the J gene TRBJ2-1, with no clear D. The CDR3 loop spans 12 amino acids. Germline V lookup: CDR1 SGHNT, CDR2 YENEEA. Trimming pared 3 bases from V and 2 bases from J, leaving 2 bases between. CDR3 sequence: CASSFTYNEQFF. CDR3 bases: TGTGCCAGCAGCTTTACCTACAATGAGCAGTTCTTC.

The rearrangement links TRBV19 to TRBJ2-6; D is unclear. V was shortened by 0 bases and J by 0 bases, with 12 bases between the two germline ends. This CDR3 has 18 amino acids. Germline assignment: CDR1 LNHDA and CDR2 SQIVND (reference sequence). CDR3 in DNA: TGTGCCAGTAGTATAGATGGAAACCTACTCTCTGGGGCCAACGTCCTGACTTTC. As protein: CASSIDGNLLSGANVLTF. The full variable domain, completed using reference TRBV19 and TRBJ2-6, is DGGITQSPKYLFRKEGQNVTLSCEQNLNHDAMYWYRQDPGQGLRLIYYSQIVNDFQKGDIAEGYSVSREKKESFPLTVTSAQKNPTAFYLCASSIDGNLLSGANVLTFGAGSRLTVL.

The genes are TRBV19 and TRBJ2-3; D may be TRBD1 (6 bases). The CDR3 runs to 14 residues. Germline V gene sequence: CDR1 LNHDA, CDR2 SQIVND (reference sequence). Deletions cut 5 bases from V and 1 base from J, with 10 bases between. CDR3 in DNA: TGTGCCAGTAGTGCAAGACAGGGCACAGATACGCAGTATTTT. Translated: CASSARQGTDTQYF.

This chain links TRBV7-6 with TRBJ2-3; TRBD1 agrees at 7 bases. V was pared by 2 bases and J by 6 bases, with 5 bases of the junction left unmatched. Germline CDR1 is SGHVS and CDR2 is FNYEAQ. The CDR3 has 14 amino acids. This CDR3 reads CASSLSGGGDTQYF. DNA for the CDR3: TGTGCCAGCAGCTTATCAGGGGGTGGGGATACGCAGTATTTT.

The chain joins TRBV5-4 to TRBJ2-1; possibly TRBD1 for D (5 bases). The germline CDR1 and CDR2 sequences are SGHNT and YYREEE (reference sequence). CDR3 length: 12 amino acids. V dropped 3 bases and J dropped 10 bases, with 11 bases sitting between them. In nucleotides, the CDR3 is TGTGCCAGCAGCTCTCCTTGGACAGAGCAGTTCTTC. This codes for CASSSPWTEQFF.

Here the CDR3 DNA reads TGTGCCAGCAGTGAAACTGGAAACACCATATATTTT. It is translated as CASSETGNTIYF. The rearrangement links TRBV2 to TRBJ1-3; no definite D call. The V gene's germline CDR1 is SNHLY and CDR2 FYNNEI. V was shortened by 2 bases and J by 2 bases, with 1 base between the two germline ends. The CDR3 runs 12 residues.

The chain employs TRBV20-1 and TRBJ1-2; D uncertain. Per germline, CDR1 DFQATT and CDR2 SNEGSKA (reference sequence). V lost 4 bases to trimming and J lost 2 bases, with 5 bases between them. The length of the CDR3 is 11 residues. The CDR3 spells CSATGNYGYTF. CDR3 coding DNA: TGCAGTGCTACCGGCAACTATGGCTACACCTTC.

CDR3 amino acids: CATRGGALNQPQHF. CDR3 nucleotide sequence: TGTGCCACGCGAGGGGGGGCCCTCAATCAGCCCCAGCATTTT. V is TRBV6-1 and J is TRBJ1-5; tentative D call: TRBD1 (6 bases). V was shortened by 10 bases and J by 3 bases, with 16 bases between the two germline ends. CDR1 is MNHNS and CDR2 is SASEGT in the germline V gene. The CDR3 length is 14 residues.

This clone was detected a few times. The rearrangement joins TRBV5-1 to TRBJ1-4, with D maybe TRBD1 (6 bases). The V end was cut by 0 bases, the J end by 8 bases, with 14 bases between. The CDR3 extends over 15 amino acids. Germline-derived CDR1 and CDR2 are SGHRS and YFSETQ. CDR3 sequence (DNA): TGCGCCAGCAGCTTGGAAGGGGGACCGAGGGAAAAACTGTTTTTT. Translated, it gives CASSLEGGPREKLFF.

By its share, this clone is medium-sized. This rearrangement joins TRBV5-1 to TRBJ2-1, with 14 nucleotides matching TRBD2. J gave up 6 bases and V 9 bases, and 11 bases lay outside the gene matches. CDR3 length equals 16 residues. Germline CDR1 is SGHRS and CDR2 is YFSETQ. The CDR3 is CATGPGLAGDSNEQFF. CDR3 bases: TGCGCCACCGGCCCGGGACTAGCGGGAGATAGCAATGAGCAGTTCTTC.

V gene TRBV5-1 combines with J gene TRBJ1-1; possible D gene TRBD1, 6 bases. Trimming stripped 5 bases from V and 4 bases from J, with 12 bases between. The CDR3 runs to 13 residues. In germline, CDR1 is SGHRS, CDR2 YFSETQ. The CDR3 nucleotides are TGCGCCAGCAGGGCAGGGGTTGGCACTGAAGCTTTCTTT. It yields the protein CASRAGVGTEAFF.

CDR3 coding DNA: TGTGCCAGCGGAGGAGAGAGCTATGAAAAACTGTTTTTT. Protein: CASGGESYEKLFF. The V gene is TRBV10-3, the J gene TRBJ1-4; D gene ambiguous. Trimming removed 10 bases at V and 6 bases at J, with 15 bases between. The CDR3 is 13 residues long. The V gene's germline CDR1 is ENHRY and CDR2 SYGVKD.

The chain employs TRBV27 and TRBJ2-1, with D perhaps matching TRBD2 (6 bases). Between the trimmed V and J ends, which lost 3 bases and 3 bases, there was a span of 12 bases. The CDR3 runs to 15 residues. The V gene's germline CDR1 is MNHEY and CDR2 SMNVEV (reference sequence). CDR3 nucleotide sequence: TGTGCCAGCAGTTTGGCGGCGGGATACTACAATGAGCAGTTCTTC. This codes for CASSLAAGYYNEQFF.

J is TRBJ1-1 and V is TRBV7-6; unclear D gene. Trimming left V 1 base short and J 4 bases short, with 13 bases between. Per germline, CDR1 SGHVS and CDR2 FNYEAQ. The CDR3 extends over 15 amino acids. For the CDR3, the DNA is TGTGCCAGCAGCTTAGGGGCCCAAGAGGGCACTGAAGCTTTCTTT. Encoded protein: CASSLGAQEGTEAFF.

This clone was counted once. The chain couples TRBV7-8 to TRBJ1-5; a weak D match, TRBD1 (5 bases). CDR1 is SGHVS and CDR2 is FQNEAQ in the germline V gene. CDR3 length equals 18 residues. With 2 bases removed from V and 0 bases from J, the gap between germline ends came to 17 bases. The chain's CDR3 is CASSLLLYGDYSNQPQHF. The CDR3 DNA is TGTGCCAGCAGCTTATTGTTGTACGGGGACTATAGCAATCAGCCCCAGCATTTT.

The chain recombines TRBV19 with TRBJ2-1; D is undetermined. Trimming left V 6 bases short and J 0 bases short, with 9 bases between. The CDR3 runs 14 residues. Germline CDR1 and CDR2: LNHDA and SQIVND (reference sequence). Here the CDR3 reads CASRSLSSYNEQFF. The CDR3 region has the DNA TGTGCCAGTAGGTCCCTTAGCTCCTACAATGAGCAGTTCTTC.

The CDR3 region is CASSWTGKGETQYF. CDR3 sequence (DNA): TGCGCCAGCAGCTGGACAGGGAAGGGAGAGACCCAGTACTTC. The V gene is TRBV5-1, the J gene TRBJ2-5, with 8 bases lining up with TRBD1. J lost 4 bases, V lost 3 bases, and 5 bases had no gene match. Germline assignment: CDR1 SGHRS and CDR2 YFSETQ. This CDR3 has 14 residues.

This clone was seen a single time. V is TRBV5-1 and J is TRBJ1-2; D is possibly TRBD1 (5 bases). Trimming removed 4 bases from V and 5 bases from J, with 12 bases in between. Germline V CDR1 and CDR2: SGHRS, YFSETQ. The CDR3 covers 13 residues. The CDR3 sequence is CASSEPGGYGYTF. The CDR3 nucleotides read TGCGCCAGCAGCGAACCCGGGGGTTATGGCTACACCTTC.

The chain couples TRBV29-1 to TRBJ1-2; no reliable D call. Germline CDR1 is SQVTM and CDR2 is ANQGSEA. V was cut by 7 bases and J by 2 bases, with 8 bases left in between. This CDR3 region has 11 residues. CDR3 nucleotides: TGCAGCGGTACAGAGAACTATGGCTACACCTTC. Translated: CSGTENYGYTF.

The chain couples TRBV6-6 to TRBJ2-2, with 12 bases that match TRBD2. Germline V CDR1 and CDR2: MNHNY, SVGAGI (reference sequence). V gave up 7 bases and J gave up 5 bases; unmatched junction bases: 8. This CDR3 region has 16 residues. For the CDR3, the DNA is TGTGCCAGCACCAGACTAGCGGGAGACGGGACCGGGGAGCTGTTTTTT. This encodes CASTRLAGDGTGELFF.

This chain joins TRBV6-5 and TRBJ1-5; TRBD1 agrees at 10 bases. The CDR3 is 16 residues long. After removal of 1 base from V and 6 bases from J, the junction contained 6 bases not matched to a gene. Germline CDR1 and CDR2: MNHEY and SVGAGI. The CDR3 sequence: CASSYLRDRGSQPQHF. The CDR3 bases are TGTGCCAGCAGTTACTTACGGGACAGGGGAAGTCAGCCCCAGCATTTT.

CDR3 nucleotides: TGTGCCATCAGTGACTCTACAGATACGCAGTATTTT. Translated, it gives CAISDSTDTQYF. The chain has TRBV10-3 and TRBJ2-3; D not certain. The V and J ends lost 3 bases and 3 bases respectively, with 4 bases between them. CDR3 size: 12 residues. The V gene's germline CDR1 is ENHRY and CDR2 SYGVKD.